This T cell receptor beta chain was recorded in a study of blood T cell repertoires in COVID-19. The germline gives CDR1 SGHTA, CDR2 FQGNSA. V shed 6 bases and J 10 bases; nucleotides not matched to a gene: 15. The CDR3 runs to 15 residues. Sequenced by immunoSEQ multiplex PCR; TCRdb stores in-frame clones only, minus some. The repertoire holds roughly 70,000 clones, with approximately 90% as singletons. The chain is built from TRBV7-2 and TRBJ2-1; 7 bases align to TRBD1. The receptor was isolated from a human donor in a cohort sampled during active COVID-19. Sequencing used peripheral blood. The CDR3 sequence: CASRLNSAPGQEQFF. Here the CDR3 DNA reads TGTGCCAGCAGGTTGAACTCAGCCCCGGGACAGGAGCAGTTCTTC.